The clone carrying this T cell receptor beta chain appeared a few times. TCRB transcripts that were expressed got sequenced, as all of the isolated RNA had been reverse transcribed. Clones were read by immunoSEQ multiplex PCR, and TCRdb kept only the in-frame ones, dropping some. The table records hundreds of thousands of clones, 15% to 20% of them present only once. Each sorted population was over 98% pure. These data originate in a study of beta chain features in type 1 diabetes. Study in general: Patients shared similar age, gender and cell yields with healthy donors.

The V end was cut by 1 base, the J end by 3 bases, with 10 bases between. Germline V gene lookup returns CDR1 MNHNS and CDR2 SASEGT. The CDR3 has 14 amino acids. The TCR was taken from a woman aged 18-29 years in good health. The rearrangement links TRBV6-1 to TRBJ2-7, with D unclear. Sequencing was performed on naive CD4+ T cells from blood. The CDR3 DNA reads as TGTGCCAGCAGTGAAGGTAGCATGGGCTACGAGCAGTACTTC. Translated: CASSEGSMGYEQYF.